The 17 T cell receptor beta chains below come from one sample, sequenced in a study of blood T cell repertoires in COVID-19. The table came from immunoSEQ multiplex PCR; TCRdb's copy has only in-frame clones and leaves some out. The profile shows a few hundred thousand clones, around 89% of them singletons. The sequencing input was peripheral blood. These receptors all stem from a woman aged 60-70 years with COVID-19, enrolled during active disease.

This clone was counted a single time. The rearrangement uses TRBV6-2 or TRBV6-3 and TRBJ2-1, with 10 nucleotides matching TRBD1. CDR1 and CDR2 from the germline V gene are MNHEY and SVGEGT. Germline trimming cut 2 bases from V and 0 bases from J; bases unmatched to any gene: 13. The CDR3 totals 20 residues. In nucleotides, the CDR3 is TGTGCCAGCAGTTACGCGATCCGGGACAGGGGTCCTAACTCCTACAATGAGCAGTTCTTC. Protein: CASSYAIRDRGPNSYNEQFF.

The chain employs TRBV27 and TRBJ1-6, with a weak D call TRBD1 (5 bases). This CDR3 spans 14 amino acids. V lost 3 bases to trimming and J lost 6 bases, with 9 bases between them. Germline V CDR1 and CDR2: MNHEY, SMNVEV (reference sequence). In nucleotides, the CDR3 is TGTGCCAGCAGTTTCGACAGCCTTAATTCACCCCTCCACTTT. Encoded protein: CASSFDSLNSPLHF.

The chain carries TRBV27 and TRBJ1-6; 7 nucleotides agree with TRBD1. CDR1 and CDR2 from the germline V gene are MNHEY and SMNVEV (reference sequence). This CDR3 has 15 residues. Trimming at V came to 5 bases and at J to 7 bases, leaving 8 bases not matched to a gene. As DNA, the CDR3 is TGTGCCAGCAGTATACTACAGGGGAGGAATTCACCCCTCCACTTT. Residues: CASSILQGRNSPLHF.

The chain combines TRBV4-2 with TRBJ2-1; D might be TRBD2 (5 bases). V was cut by 1 base and J by 6 bases, with 13 bases left in between. The CDR3 is 15 residues long. CDR1 is LGHNA, CDR2 YNFKEQ, per germline. CDR3 coding DNA: TGTGCCAGCAGCCAAGTCGGTACTGGGAGCAATGAGCAGTTCTTC. It is translated as CASSQVGTGSNEQFF.

This sequence joins TRBV11-2 and TRBJ1-2; D gene unclear. Trimming took off 5 bases at V and 8 bases at J, with 21 bases between the two ends. Germline V lookup: CDR1 SGHAT, CDR2 FQNNGV. The CDR3 runs to 15 residues. The CDR3 here is CASSRGGATVSGYTF. In nucleotides, the CDR3 is TGTGCCAGCAGCCGGGGAGGAGCCACTGTATCCGGCTACACCTTC.

The chain uses TRBV10-3 and TRBJ1-1; TRBD1 agrees at 9 bases. The ends lost 6 bases at V and 1 base at J; junction bases unmatched: 9. CDR3 length equals 16 residues. The germline V gene has CDR1 ENHRY and CDR2 SYGVKD. The CDR3 reads CAIRGQGGQGNTEAFF. The DNA for the CDR3 is TGTGCCATCAGGGGACAGGGAGGACAGGGGAACACTGAAGCTTTCTTT.

This clone was detected once. V gene TRBV4-2 combines with J gene TRBJ2-3; 7 nucleotides align to TRBD1. Germline values: CDR1 LGHNA, CDR2 YNFKEQ. The CDR3 loop spans 16 amino acids. V was pared by 2 bases and J by 3 bases, with 8 bases of the junction left unmatched. Here the CDR3 reads CASSQPLDRLTDTQYF. The CDR3 nucleotides are TGTGCCAGCAGCCAACCCCTGGACAGGCTTACAGATACGCAGTATTTT.

The chain combines TRBV4-3 with TRBJ1-2, with D uncertain. Germline CDR1 reads LGHNA; CDR2 reads YSLEER. V gave up 0 bases and J gave up 6 bases, with 8 bases separating them. This CDR3 is built from 13 residues. The CDR3 reads CASSQERGDGYTF. The CDR3, as DNA: TGCGCCAGCAGCCAAGAACGAGGAGATGGCTACACCTTC.

The CDR3 bases are TGCGCCAGCAGCCTGAGGACTCGGGTGGGAGAAAAACTGTTTTTT. It translates to CASSLRTRVGEKLFF. The V call is TRBV4-3, the J call TRBJ1-4; no clear D. V lost 4 bases and J 8 bases, leaving 17 bases between the germline ends. Germline-derived CDR1 and CDR2 are LGHNA and YSLEER. The CDR3 extends over 15 amino acids.

This chain links TRBV11-2 with TRBJ2-4, with 7 nucleotides matching TRBD2. The V segment lost 5 bases and the J segment 4 bases; nucleotides outside the gene matches: 11. Per the germline V gene, CDR1 is SGHAT and CDR2 is FQNNGV. This CDR3 is built from 16 residues. Here the CDR3 DNA reads TGTGCCAGCAGCCCAGTGGGGGGGAGTTCAAAAAACATTCAGTACTTC. It is translated as CASSPVGGSSKNIQYF. The full variable domain, in which reference TRBV11-2 and TRBJ2-4 provide the parts outside the CDR3, is EAGVAQSPRYKIIEKRQSVAFWCNPISGHATLYWYQQILGQGPKLLIQFQNNGVVDDSQLPKDRFSAERLKGVDSTLKIQPAKLEDSAVYLCASSPVGGSSKNIQYFGAGTRLSVL.

The chain joins TRBV14 to TRBJ1-2; D is possibly TRBD1 (5 bases). Germline-derived CDR1 and CDR2 are SGHDN and FVKESK. The CDR3 has 13 amino acids. The V end was cut by 0 bases, the J end by 7 bases, with 9 bases between. The CDR3 nucleotides read TGTGCCAGCAGCCAAGACAGGGTAATTGGCTACACCTTC. Protein sequence: CASSQDRVIGYTF.

The genes are TRBV3-1 (or the pseudogene TRBV3-2) and TRBJ2-7; no firm D call. The CDR3 runs 14 residues. CDR1 and CDR2 (germline): LGHDT, YNNKEL (reference sequence). The ends were cut back, 3 bases at V and 2 bases at J, with 11 bases in the middle. Here the CDR3 DNA reads TGTGCCAGCAGCCATAACGATCCAGCCTACGAGCAGTACTTC. Residues: CASSHNDPAYEQYF.

V usage is TRBV5-5 and J usage is TRBJ1-4, with D possibly being TRBD1 (6 bases). CDR3 length equals 15 residues. Germline-derived CDR1 and CDR2 are SGHKS and YYEKEE (reference sequence). Trimming cost V 0 bases and J 2 bases, with 8 bases left between them. DNA of the CDR3: TGTGCCAGCAGCTTGGAGACAGGCACTAATGAAAAACTGTTTTTT. This encodes CASSLETGTNEKLFF.

The chain carries TRBV3-1 (or the pseudogene TRBV3-2) and TRBJ1-6, with D possibly being TRBD1 (5 bases). CDR1 is LGHDT, CDR2 YNNKEL, per germline (reference sequence). CDR3 length equals 13 residues. Trimming cost V 3 bases and J 9 bases, with 9 bases left between them. The CDR3 coding sequence is TGTGCCAGCAGCCAGGGGGGGAGTTCACCCCTCCACTTT. Translation: CASSQGGSSPLHF.

CDR3 DNA: TGTGCCAGTAGTATGGGCAGGGCCTACGAGCAGTACTTC. It encodes CASSMGRAYEQYF. The V call is TRBV19, the J call TRBJ2-7; maybe TRBD1 (5 bases). This CDR3 spans 13 amino acids. Germline CDR1 and CDR2: LNHDA and SQIVND (reference sequence). V dropped 3 bases and J dropped 2 bases, with 8 bases sitting between them.

The CDR3 sequence: CASYAAGRESFF. CDR3 nucleotides: TGTGCCAGCTACGCCGCCGGGAGGGAATCTTTCTTT. V and J are TRBV12-3 or TRBV12-4 and TRBJ1-1; D unclear. CDR3 length equals 12 residues. V gave up 8 bases and J gave up 12 bases, with 19 bases separating them.

This clone appeared a single time. The chain recombines TRBV19 with TRBJ1-2; TRBD1 matches 8 bases. The CDR3 contains 15 residues. From germline, CDR1 is LNHDA and CDR2 SQIVND (reference sequence). V gave up 5 bases and J gave up 2 bases; unmatched junction bases: 7. The CDR3 nucleotides read TGTGCCAGTAGTTTAGGGACAGGCGACAACTATGGCTACACCTTC. It specifies CASSLGTGDNYGYTF.